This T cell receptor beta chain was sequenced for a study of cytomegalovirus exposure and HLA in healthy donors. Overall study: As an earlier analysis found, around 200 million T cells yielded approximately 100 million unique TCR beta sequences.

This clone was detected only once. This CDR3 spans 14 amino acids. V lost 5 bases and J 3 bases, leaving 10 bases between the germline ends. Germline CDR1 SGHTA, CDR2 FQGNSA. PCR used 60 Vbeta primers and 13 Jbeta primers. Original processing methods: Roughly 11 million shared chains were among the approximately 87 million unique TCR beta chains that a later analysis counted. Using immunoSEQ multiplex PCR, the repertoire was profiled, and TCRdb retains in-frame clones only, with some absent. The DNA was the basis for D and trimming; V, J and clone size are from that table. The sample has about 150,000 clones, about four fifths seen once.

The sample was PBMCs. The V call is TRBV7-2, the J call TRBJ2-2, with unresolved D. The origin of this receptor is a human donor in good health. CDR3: CASSQLLDTGELFF. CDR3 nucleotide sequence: TGTGCCAGCAGCCAACTCCTAGACACCGGGGAGCTGTTTTTT. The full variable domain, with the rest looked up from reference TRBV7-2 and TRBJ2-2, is GAGVSQSPSNKVTEKGKDVELRCDPISGHTALYWYRQSLGQGLEFLIYFQGNSAPDKSGLPSDRFSAERTGGSVSTLTIQRTQQEDSAVYLCASSQLLDTGELFFGEGSRLTVL.